This TCR beta chain was recorded in a study of cytomegalovirus exposure and HLA in healthy donors. Points from the study as a whole: The number of N-insertions in an Asian-associated ancestry cluster was reportedly below the 666-donor mean in a later analysis.

The PCR ran on 60 Vbeta and 13 Jbeta primers. Profiling relied on immunoSEQ multiplex PCR, and the TCRdb table lists in-frame clones only, not all of them. The sample contains about 130,000 clones, approximately 72% of which appear only once. In the case of this clone: Its target is unknown.

The CDR3 covers 16 residues. Per the germline V gene, CDR1 is MNHEY and CDR2 is SMNVEV (reference sequence). Trimming pared 3 bases from V and 5 bases from J, leaving 19 bases between. This chain joins TRBV27 and TRBJ2-5; a weak D match, TRBD2 (6 bases). The sequence was obtained from a human donor in good health. The sample was PBMCs. CDR3 nucleotides: TGTGCCAGCAGTTTGGGGGGACCTGGCCGGGGGGAGACCCAGTACTTC. As protein: CASSLGGPGRGETQYF.